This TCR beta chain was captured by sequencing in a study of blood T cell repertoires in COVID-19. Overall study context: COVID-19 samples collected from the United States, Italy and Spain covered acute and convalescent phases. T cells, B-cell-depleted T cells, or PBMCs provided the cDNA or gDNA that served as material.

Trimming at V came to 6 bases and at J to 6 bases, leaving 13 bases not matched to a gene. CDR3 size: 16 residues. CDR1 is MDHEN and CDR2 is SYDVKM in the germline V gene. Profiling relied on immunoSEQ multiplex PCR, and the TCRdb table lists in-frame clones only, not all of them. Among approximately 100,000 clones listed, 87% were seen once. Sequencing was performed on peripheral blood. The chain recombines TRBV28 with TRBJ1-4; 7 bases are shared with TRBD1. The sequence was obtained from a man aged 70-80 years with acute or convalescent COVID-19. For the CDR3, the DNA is TGTGCCAGCAGCTTACCCCAGGGGGGAATGGATGAAAAACTGTTTTTT. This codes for CASSLPQGGMDEKLFF.